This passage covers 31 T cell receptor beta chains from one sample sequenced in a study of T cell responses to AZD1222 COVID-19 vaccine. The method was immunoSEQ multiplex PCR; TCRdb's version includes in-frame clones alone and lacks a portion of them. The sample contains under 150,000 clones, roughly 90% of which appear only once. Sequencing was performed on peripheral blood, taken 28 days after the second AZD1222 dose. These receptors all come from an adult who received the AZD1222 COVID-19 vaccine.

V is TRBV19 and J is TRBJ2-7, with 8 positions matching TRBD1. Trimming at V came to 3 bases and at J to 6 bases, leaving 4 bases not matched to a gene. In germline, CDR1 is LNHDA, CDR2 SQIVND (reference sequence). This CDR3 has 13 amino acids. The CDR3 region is CASSIRGRGEQYF. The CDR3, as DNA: TGTGCCAGTAGTATCAGGGGGCGAGGCGAGCAGTACTTC.

The CDR3 region is CAISLGDQETQYF. In DNA, the CDR3 is TGTGCCATCAGTTTGGGGGACCAAGAGACCCAGTACTTC. The V and J genes are TRBV10-3 and TRBJ2-5; tentatively, D is TRBD1 or TRBD2 (5 bases each). Trimming left V 5 bases short and J 0 bases short, with 7 bases between. CDR1 is ENHRY, CDR2 SYGVKD, per germline. The CDR3 contains 13 residues.

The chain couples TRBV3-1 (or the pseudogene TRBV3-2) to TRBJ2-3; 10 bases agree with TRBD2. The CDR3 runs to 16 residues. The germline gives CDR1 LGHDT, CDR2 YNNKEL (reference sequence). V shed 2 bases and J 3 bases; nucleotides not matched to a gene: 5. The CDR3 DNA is TGTGCCAGCAGCCAACAAGCGGGGGGGCGGACAGATACGCAGTATTTT. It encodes CASSQQAGGRTDTQYF.

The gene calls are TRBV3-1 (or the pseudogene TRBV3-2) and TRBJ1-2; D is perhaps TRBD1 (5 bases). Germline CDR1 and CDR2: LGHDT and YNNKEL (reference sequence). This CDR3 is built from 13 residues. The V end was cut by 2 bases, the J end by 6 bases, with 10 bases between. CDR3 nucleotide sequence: TGTGCCAGCAGCCAACAGGGTACCCATGGCTACACCTTC. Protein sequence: CASSQQGTHGYTF.

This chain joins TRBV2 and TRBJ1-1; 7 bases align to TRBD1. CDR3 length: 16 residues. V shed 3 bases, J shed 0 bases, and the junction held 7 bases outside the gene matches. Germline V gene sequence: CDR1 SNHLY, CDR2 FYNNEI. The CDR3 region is CASSDKGAWMNTEAFF. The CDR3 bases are TGTGCCAGCAGTGACAAGGGGGCATGGATGAACACTGAAGCTTTCTTT.

The CDR3 loop reads CASSYSPPGPDTQYF. The CDR3 coding sequence is TGTGCCAGCAGTTACTCACCGCCGGGGCCAGATACGCAGTATTTT. The chain uses TRBV6-2 or TRBV6-3 and TRBJ2-3, with D perhaps being TRBD1 or TRBD2 (5 bases each). The CDR3 contains 15 residues. In germline, CDR1 is MNHEY, CDR2 SVGEGT. Trimming left V 0 bases short and J 4 bases short, with 11 bases between.

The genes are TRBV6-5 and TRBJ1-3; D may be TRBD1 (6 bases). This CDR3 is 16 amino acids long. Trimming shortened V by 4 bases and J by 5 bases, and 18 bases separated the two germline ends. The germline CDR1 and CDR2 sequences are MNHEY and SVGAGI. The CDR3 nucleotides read TGTGCCAGCAGTTCTGGACAGTTTGGGGGCAGAAACACCATATATTTT. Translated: CASSSGQFGGRNTIYF.

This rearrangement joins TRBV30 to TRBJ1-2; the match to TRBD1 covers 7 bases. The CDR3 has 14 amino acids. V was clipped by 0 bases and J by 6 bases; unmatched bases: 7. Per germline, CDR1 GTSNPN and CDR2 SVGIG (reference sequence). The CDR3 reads CAWSVLGGTDGYTF. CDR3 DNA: TGTGCCTGGAGTGTACTAGGGGGCACGGATGGCTACACCTTC.

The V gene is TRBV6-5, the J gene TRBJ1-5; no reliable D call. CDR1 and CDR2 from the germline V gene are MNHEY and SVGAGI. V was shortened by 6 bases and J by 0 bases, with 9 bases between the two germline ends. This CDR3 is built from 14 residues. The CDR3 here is CASRPDNSNQPQHF. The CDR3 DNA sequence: TGTGCCAGCAGACCCGACAATAGCAATCAGCCCCAGCATTTT.

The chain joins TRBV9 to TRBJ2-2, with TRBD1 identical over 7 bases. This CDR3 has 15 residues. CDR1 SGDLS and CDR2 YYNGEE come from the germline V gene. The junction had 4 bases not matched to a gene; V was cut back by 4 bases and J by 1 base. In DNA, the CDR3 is TGTGCCAGCAGCCCAAGACAGGGGAACACCGGGGAGCTGTTTTTT. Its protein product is CASSPRQGNTGELFF.

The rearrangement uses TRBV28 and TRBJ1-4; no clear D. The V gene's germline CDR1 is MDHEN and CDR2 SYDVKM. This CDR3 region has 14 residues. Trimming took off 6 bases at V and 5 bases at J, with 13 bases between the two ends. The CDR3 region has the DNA TGTGCCAGCAGCCCGGGAGGAAGCAATGAAAAACTGTTTTTT. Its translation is CASSPGGSNEKLFF.

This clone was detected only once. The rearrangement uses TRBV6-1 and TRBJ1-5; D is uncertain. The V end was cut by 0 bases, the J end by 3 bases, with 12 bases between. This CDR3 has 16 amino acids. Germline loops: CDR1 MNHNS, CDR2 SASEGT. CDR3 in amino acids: CASSEAKWEANQPQHF. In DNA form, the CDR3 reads TGTGCCAGCAGTGAAGCGAAATGGGAGGCCAATCAGCCCCAGCATTTT.

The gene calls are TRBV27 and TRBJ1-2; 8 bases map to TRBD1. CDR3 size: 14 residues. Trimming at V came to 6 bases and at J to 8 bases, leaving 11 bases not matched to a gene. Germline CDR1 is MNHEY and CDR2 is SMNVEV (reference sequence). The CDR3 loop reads CASRQGALIGGYTF. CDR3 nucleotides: TGTGCCAGCAGGCAGGGGGCATTGATTGGAGGCTACACCTTC.

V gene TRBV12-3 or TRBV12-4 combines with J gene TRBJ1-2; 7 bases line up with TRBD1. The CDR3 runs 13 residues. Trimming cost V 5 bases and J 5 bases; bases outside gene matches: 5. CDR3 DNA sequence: TGTGCCAGCAGTCCCACGACAGGGTATGGCTACACCTTC. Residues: CASSPTTGYGYTF.

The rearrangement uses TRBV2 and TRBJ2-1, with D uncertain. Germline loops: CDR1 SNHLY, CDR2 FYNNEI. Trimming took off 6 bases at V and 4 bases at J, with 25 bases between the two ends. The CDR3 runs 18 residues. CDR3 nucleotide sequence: TGTGCCAGCAGGTCTCGACGAATATCAGCTGGTGGGTACAATGAGCAGTTCTTC. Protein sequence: CASRSRRISAGGYNEQFF.

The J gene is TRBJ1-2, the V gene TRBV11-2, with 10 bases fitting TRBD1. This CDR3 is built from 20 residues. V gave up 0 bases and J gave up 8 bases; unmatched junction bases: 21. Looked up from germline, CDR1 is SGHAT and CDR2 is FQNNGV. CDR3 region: CASSLEPPGQGIHRARGYTF. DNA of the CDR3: TGTGCCAGCAGCTTAGAGCCCCCGGGACAGGGGATACACAGGGCAAGGGGCTACACCTTC.

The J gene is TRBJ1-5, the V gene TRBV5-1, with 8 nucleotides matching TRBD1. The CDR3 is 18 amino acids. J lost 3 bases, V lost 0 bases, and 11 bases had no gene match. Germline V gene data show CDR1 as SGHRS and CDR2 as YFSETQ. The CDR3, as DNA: TGCGCCAGCAGCTTGGGTTTTCGCGGACAGGGTAACAATCAGCCCCAGCATTTT. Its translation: CASSLGFRGQGNNQPQHF.

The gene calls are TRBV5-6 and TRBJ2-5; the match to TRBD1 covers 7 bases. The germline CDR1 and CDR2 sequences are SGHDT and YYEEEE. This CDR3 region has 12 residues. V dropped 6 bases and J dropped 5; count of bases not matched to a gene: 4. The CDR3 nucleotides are TGTGCCAGCAACAGGGGTTGGGAGACCCAGTACTTC. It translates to CASNRGWETQYF.

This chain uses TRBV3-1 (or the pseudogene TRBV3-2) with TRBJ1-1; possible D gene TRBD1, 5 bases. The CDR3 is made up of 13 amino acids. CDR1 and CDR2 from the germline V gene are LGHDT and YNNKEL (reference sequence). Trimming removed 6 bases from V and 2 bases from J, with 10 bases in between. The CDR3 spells CASRWGGNTEAFF. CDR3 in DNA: TGTGCCAGCAGGTGGGGGGGTAACACTGAAGCTTTCTTT.

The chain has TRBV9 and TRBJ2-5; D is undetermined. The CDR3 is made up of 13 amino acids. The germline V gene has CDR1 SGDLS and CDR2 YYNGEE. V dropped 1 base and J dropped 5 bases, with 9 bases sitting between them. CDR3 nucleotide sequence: TGTGCCAGCAGCGTACTAGTAGGGGAGACCCAGTACTTC. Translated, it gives CASSVLVGETQYF. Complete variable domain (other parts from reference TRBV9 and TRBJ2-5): DSGVTQTPKHLITATGQRVTLRCSPRSGDLSVYWYQQSLDQGLQFLIQYYNGEERAKGNILERFSAQQFPDLHSELNLSSLELGDSALYFCASSVLVGETQYFGPGTRLLVL.

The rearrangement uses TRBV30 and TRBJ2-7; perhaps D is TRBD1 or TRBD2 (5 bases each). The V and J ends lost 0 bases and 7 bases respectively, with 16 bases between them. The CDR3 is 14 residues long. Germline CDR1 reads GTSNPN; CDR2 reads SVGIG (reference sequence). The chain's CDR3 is CAWSVEALWGEQYF. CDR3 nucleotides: TGTGCCTGGAGTGTAGAGGCCTTGTGGGGGGAGCAGTACTTC.

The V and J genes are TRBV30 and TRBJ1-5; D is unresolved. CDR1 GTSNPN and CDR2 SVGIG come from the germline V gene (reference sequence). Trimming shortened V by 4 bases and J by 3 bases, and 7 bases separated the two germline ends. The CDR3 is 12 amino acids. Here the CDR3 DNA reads TGTGCCTGGAACAGCGACAATCAGCCCCAGCATTTT. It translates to CAWNSDNQPQHF.

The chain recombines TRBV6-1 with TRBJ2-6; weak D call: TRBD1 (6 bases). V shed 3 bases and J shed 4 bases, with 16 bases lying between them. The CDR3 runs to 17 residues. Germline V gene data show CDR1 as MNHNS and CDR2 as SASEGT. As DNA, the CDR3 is TGTGCCAGCAGTGAGACAGGATCCCTAGGAGGGGCCAACGTCCTGACTTTC. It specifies CASSETGSLGGANVLTF.

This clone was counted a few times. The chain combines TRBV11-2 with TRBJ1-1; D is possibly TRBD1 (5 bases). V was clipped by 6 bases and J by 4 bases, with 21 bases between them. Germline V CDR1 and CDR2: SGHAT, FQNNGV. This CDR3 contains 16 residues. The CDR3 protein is CASSHLRGGRSTEAFF. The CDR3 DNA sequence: TGTGCCAGCAGTCACCTGAGGGGAGGACGGAGCACTGAAGCTTTCTTT.

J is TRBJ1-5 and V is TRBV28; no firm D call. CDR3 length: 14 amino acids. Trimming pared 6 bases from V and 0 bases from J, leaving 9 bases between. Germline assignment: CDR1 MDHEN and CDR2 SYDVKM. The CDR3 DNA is TGTGCCAGCAGAGGAACGAATAGCAATCAGCCCCAGCATTTT. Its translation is CASRGTNSNQPQHF.

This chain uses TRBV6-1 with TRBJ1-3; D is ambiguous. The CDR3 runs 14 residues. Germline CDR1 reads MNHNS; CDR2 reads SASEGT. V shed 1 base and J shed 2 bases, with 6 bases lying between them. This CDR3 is CASSEGGAGNTIYF. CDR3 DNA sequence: TGTGCCAGCAGTGAAGGCGGGGCTGGAAACACCATATATTTT.

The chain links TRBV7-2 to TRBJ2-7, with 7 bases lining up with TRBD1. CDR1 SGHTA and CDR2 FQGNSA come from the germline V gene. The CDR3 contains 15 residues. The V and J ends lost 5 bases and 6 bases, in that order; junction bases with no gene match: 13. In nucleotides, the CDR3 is TGTGCCAGCAGCCCGGGACAGATGCTTACGATCGAGCAGTACTTC. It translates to CASSPGQMLTIEQYF.

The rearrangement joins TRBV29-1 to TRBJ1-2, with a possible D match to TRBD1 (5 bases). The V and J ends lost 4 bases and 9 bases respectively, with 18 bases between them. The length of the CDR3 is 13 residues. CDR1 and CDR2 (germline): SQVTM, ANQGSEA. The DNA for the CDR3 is TGCAGCGTTGTGGTGGGGCAAGATGGGAGCTACACCTTC. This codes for CSVVVGQDGSYTF.

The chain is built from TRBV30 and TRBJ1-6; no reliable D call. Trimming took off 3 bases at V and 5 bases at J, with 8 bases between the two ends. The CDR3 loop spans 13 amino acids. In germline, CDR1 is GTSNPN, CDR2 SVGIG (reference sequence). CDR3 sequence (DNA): TGTGCCTGGAGCCCAGTTAATAATTCACCCCTCCACTTT. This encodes CAWSPVNNSPLHF.

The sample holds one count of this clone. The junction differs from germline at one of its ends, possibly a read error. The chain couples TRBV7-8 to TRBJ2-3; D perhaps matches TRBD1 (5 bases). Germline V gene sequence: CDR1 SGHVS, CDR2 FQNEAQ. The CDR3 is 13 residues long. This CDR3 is CASSLATTGTQYF. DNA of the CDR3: TGTGCCAGCAGCTTAGCTACCACAGGTACGCAGTATTTT. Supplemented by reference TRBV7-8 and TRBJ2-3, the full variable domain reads GAGVSQSPRYKVAKRGQDVALRCDPISGHVSLFWYQQALGQGPEFLTYFQNEAQLDKSGLPSDRFFAERPEGSVSTLKIQRTQQEDSAVYLCASSLATTGTQYFGPGTRLTVL.

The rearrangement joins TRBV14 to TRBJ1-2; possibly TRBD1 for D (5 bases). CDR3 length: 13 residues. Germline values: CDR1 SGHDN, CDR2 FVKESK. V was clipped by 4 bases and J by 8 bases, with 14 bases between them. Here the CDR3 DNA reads TGTGCCAGCAGCCTCTCGACAGTCGGGGGCTACACCTTC. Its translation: CASSLSTVGGYTF. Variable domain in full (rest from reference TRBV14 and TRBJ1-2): EAGVTQFPSHSVIEKGQTVTLRCDPISGHDNLYWYRRVMGKEIKFLLHFVKESKQDESGMPNNRFLAERTGGTYSTLKVQPAELEDSGVYFCASSLSTVGGYTFGSGTRLTVV.